Following are 8 T cell receptor beta chains from one sample sequenced in a study of shared clonotypes between healthy human individuals. Assay used: immunoSEQ multiplex PCR; TCRdb lists only in-frame clones, some missing. The top ten hold about 0.39% of the sample, which has around 2.5 million clones, 90% to 95% seen once. The sequenced material came from naive CD4+ T cells from PBMCs. The subset is: CD45RA+ positively selected. Every receptor here comes from a man younger than 30 in good health. Some clones in this sample may be carry-over from other donors' samples.

With respect to this clone: In the same sample, other DNA sequences code for this CDR3. V is TRBV18 and J is TRBJ2-5; D is ambiguous. CDR3 length equals 12 residues. V dropped 3 bases and J dropped 5 bases, with 7 bases sitting between them. Germline V CDR1 and CDR2: KGHSH, LQKENI. The CDR3 nucleotides read TGTGCCAGCTCACCCCTAGGGGAGACCCAGTACTTC. Amino acid sequence: CASSPLGETQYF.

This chain connects TRBV18 to TRBJ2-2; D is uncertain. V lost 0 bases and J lost 6, with 11 bases in between. The CDR3 is 15 amino acids. Germline V CDR1 and CDR2: KGHSH, LQKENI. The CDR3 sequence is CASSPPGSRAGELFF. The CDR3 DNA is TGTGCCAGCTCACCACCGGGATCCCGTGCCGGGGAGCTGTTTTTT. The full variable domain, in which reference TRBV18 and TRBJ2-2 provide the parts outside the CDR3, is NAGVMQNPRHLVRRRGQEARLRCSPMKGHSHVYWYRQLPEEGLKFMVYLQKENIIDESGMPKERFSAEFPKEGPSILRIQQVVRGDSAAYFCASSPPGSRAGELFFGEGSRLTVL.

This clone occurred a few times. The same CDR3 is also encoded by other DNA sequences in this sample. The V call is TRBV7-9, the J call TRBJ1-1; D not resolved. The CDR3 loop spans 13 amino acids. The germline V and J ends were trimmed by 1 base and 1 base, with 4 bases remaining between them. Germline V gene data show CDR1 as SEHNR and CDR2 as FQNEAQ (reference sequence). CDR3 sequence: CASSLVQNTEAFF. In nucleotides, the CDR3 is TGTGCCAGCAGCTTAGTCCAGAACACTGAAGCTTTCTTT.

Of note for this clone: The junction departs from the called germline gene at one end, perhaps through a read error. V is TRBV13 and J is TRBJ2-2; 9 bases align to TRBD1. The CDR3 loop spans 19 amino acids. Germline V lookup: CDR1 PRHDT, CDR2 FYEKMQ (reference sequence). CDR3 amino acids: CASSIGTGRYHANTGELFF. CDR3 DNA: TGTGCCAGCAGCATAGGGACAGGGAGATACCACGCGAACACCGGGGAGCTGTTTTTT.

This chain uses TRBV18 with TRBJ1-2; D is possibly TRBD1 (5 bases). Looked up from germline, CDR1 is KGHSH and CDR2 is LQKENI. Trimming removed 1 base at V and 2 bases at J, with 8 bases between. The CDR3 has 14 residues. The CDR3 loop is CASSPLRDNYGYTF. CDR3 sequence (DNA): TGTGCCAGCTCACCACTTCGGGACAACTATGGCTACACCTTC.

The rearrangement uses TRBV2 and TRBJ1-5; a possible D gene is TRBD1 (6 bases). This CDR3 has 14 residues. The germline gives CDR1 SNHLY, CDR2 FYNNEI. Trimming shortened V by 6 bases and J by 4 bases, and 13 bases separated the two germline ends. CDR3 sequence reads: CASRAGQRNQPQHF. DNA for the CDR3: TGTGCCAGCAGAGCCGGACAGCGTAATCAGCCCCAGCATTTT.

This clone was seen only once. This sequence joins TRBV5-1 and TRBJ2-7, with D perhaps being TRBD1 or TRBD2 (6 bases each). Germline V CDR1 and CDR2: SGHRS, YFSETQ. Between the trimmed V and J ends, which lost 4 bases and 2 bases, there was a span of 16 bases. The CDR3 is 15 amino acids. This CDR3 is CASSPLGGNTYEQYF. CDR3 nucleotide sequence: TGCGCCAGCAGCCCCCTAGGGGGGAACACCTACGAGCAGTACTTC.

The gene calls are TRBV18 and TRBJ2-3; no firm D call. V was clipped by 1 base and J by 5 bases, with 13 bases between them. Germline V CDR1 and CDR2: KGHSH, LQKENI. This CDR3 comprises 15 residues. The CDR3 spells CASSPHGGPEDTQYF. CDR3 nucleotides: TGTGCCAGCTCACCACACGGCGGCCCAGAAGATACGCAGTATTTT.